The rows below give T cell receptor beta chains drawn from one sample of a study of the immune and genomic landscape of osteosarcoma. Measured with immunoSEQ multiplex PCR; TCRdb has only the in-frame clones, and not every one. The sample carries 2,800 or so clones, 78% recorded once. The specimen sequenced was metastatic tumor tissue from the lung. All receptors come from a woman under 30 with osteosarcoma. Each CDR3 is given with its conserved first and last residue. A D gene is named only where the DNA matches it firmly. Some rows mark clone size as missing; the rest say once, few, many or name a class of expanded clone.

J gene: TRBJ1-6; D gene: -; V gene: TRBV5-6; clone size: -; CDR3 protein: CASSLGFRGGNSPLHF; CDR3 DNA: TGTGCCAGCAGCTTGGGGTTCAGGGGTGGTAATTCACCCCTCCACTTT
J gene: TRBJ1-5; D gene: TRBD1; V gene: TRBV7-2; clone size: -; CDR3 protein: CASSSGQGLNQPQHF; CDR3 DNA: TGTGCCAGCAGCTCCGGACAGGGGCTTAATCAGCCCCAGCATTTT
J gene: TRBJ2-3; D gene: TRBD2; V gene: TRBV6-1; clone size: -; CDR3 protein: CASSEKAASGGLITSTDTQYF; CDR3 DNA: TGTGCCAGCAGTGAAAAGGCGGCTAGCGGGGGGTTGATTACTAGCACAGATACGCAGTATTTT
J gene: TRBJ1-1; D gene: TRBD1; V gene: TRBV30; clone size: -; CDR3 protein: CAWSLPDRLNTEAFF; CDR3 DNA: TGTGCCTGGAGTCTACCGGACAGGCTAAACACTGAAGCTTTCTTT
J gene: TRBJ2-3; D gene: TRBD1; V gene: TRBV7-2; clone size: -; CDR3 protein: CASSLVWVTGADTQYF; CDR3 DNA: TGTGCCAGCAGCTTAGTGTGGGTTACAGGGGCAGATACGCAGTATTTT
J gene: TRBJ1-4; D gene: TRBD1; V gene: TRBV4-2; clone size: -; CDR3 protein: CASSRGTGDNEKLFF; CDR3 DNA: TGTGCCAGCAGCCGGGGGACAGGTGATAATGAAAAACTGTTTTTT
J gene: TRBJ2-5; D gene: -; V gene: TRBV11-3; clone size: -; CDR3 protein: CASSRGETQYF; CDR3 DNA: TGTGCCAGCAGCCGAGGAGAGACCCAGTACTTC
J gene: TRBJ1-3; D gene: -; V gene: TRBV14; clone size: -; CDR3 protein: CASSHLTASGNTIYF; CDR3 DNA: TGTGCCAGCAGTCATCTAACGGCCTCTGGAAACACCATATATTTT
J gene: TRBJ1-1; D gene: -; V gene: TRBV28; clone size: once; CDR3 protein: CASSLLSENTEAFF; CDR3 DNA: TGTGCCAGCAGTTTACTATCAGAGAACACTGAAGCTTTCTTT
J gene: TRBJ2-5; D gene: TRBD2; V gene: TRBV6-6; clone size: -; CDR3 protein: CASSYRTTGGQETQYF; CDR3 DNA: TGTGCCAGCAGTTACCGTACTACCGGGGGGCAAGAGACCCAGTACTTC
J gene: TRBJ2-5; D gene: -; V gene: TRBV9; clone size: -; CDR3 protein: CASSVGGFQETQYF; CDR3 DNA: TGTGCCAGCAGCGTAGGAGGGTTTCAAGAGACCCAGTACTTC
J gene: TRBJ2-1; D gene: TRBD2; V gene: TRBV7-3; clone size: -; CDR3 protein: CASSLLGAGGPDNEQFF; CDR3 DNA: TGTGCCAGCAGCCTCTTGGGAGCGGGGGGACCAGACAATGAGCAGTTCTTC
J gene: TRBJ2-3; D gene: -; V gene: TRBV11-2; clone size: -; CDR3 protein: CASSRAGRGDTDTQYF; CDR3 DNA: TGTGCCAGCAGCCGCGCGGGGAGAGGGGACACAGATACGCAGTATTTT
J gene: TRBJ1-2; D gene: -; V gene: TRBV7-9; clone size: -; CDR3 protein: CASTRLPYGYTF; CDR3 DNA: TGTGCCAGCACCCGACTACCCTATGGCTACACCTTC
J gene: TRBJ2-5; D gene: -; V gene: TRBV7-6; clone size: -; CDR3 protein: CASSLLVSTQETQYF; CDR3 DNA: TGTGCCAGCAGCTTACTTGTTTCCACACAAGAGACCCAGTACTTC
J gene: TRBJ1-2; D gene: -; V gene: TRBV5-1; clone size: once; CDR3 protein: CASSSTPYIQREGYGYTF; CDR3 DNA: TGCGCCAGCAGCTCAACTCCCTATATACAACGGGAGGGCTATGGCTACACCTTC
J gene: TRBJ2-1; D gene: -; V gene: TRBV7-2; clone size: -; CDR3 protein: CASSLAPTGVDNEQFF; CDR3 DNA: TGTGCCAGCAGCTTAGCGCCTACTGGCGTAGACAATGAGCAGTTCTTC
J gene: TRBJ1-1; D gene: TRBD1; V gene: TRBV6-9; clone size: -; CDR3 protein: CASSYSTGANTEAFF; CDR3 DNA: TGTGCCAGCAGTTACTCGACAGGGGCGAACACTGAAGCTTTCTTT
J gene: TRBJ1-2; D gene: TRBD1; V gene: TRBV18; clone size: once; CDR3 protein: CASSPNRGLGYGYTF; CDR3 DNA: TGTGCCAGCTCACCAAACAGGGGGTTGGGCTATGGCTACACCTTC
J gene: TRBJ1-2; D gene: -; V gene: TRBV10-3; clone size: -; CDR3 protein: CASQAGGRGYTF; CDR3 DNA: TGTGCGTCCCAGGCGGGGGGGCGCGGCTACACCTTC
J gene: TRBJ1-2; D gene: -; V gene: TRBV5-5; clone size: -; CDR3 protein: CASSSNYGYTF; CDR3 DNA: TGTGCCAGCAGCTCTAATTATGGCTACACCTTC
J gene: TRBJ1-6; D gene: -; V gene: TRBV5-5; clone size: -; CDR3 protein: CASSLEPVGNSPLHF; CDR3 DNA: TGTGCCAGCAGCTTGGAACCGGTAGGGAATTCACCCCTCCACTTT
J gene: TRBJ1-1; D gene: TRBD1; V gene: TRBV14; clone size: few; CDR3 protein: CASSRRTGWDTEAFF; CDR3 DNA: TGTGCCAGCAGCCGAAGGACAGGGTGGGACACTGAAGCTTTCTTT
J gene: TRBJ1-4; D gene: TRBD1; V gene: TRBV5-1; clone size: -; CDR3 protein: CASSLRSGTGGATNEKLFF; CDR3 DNA: TGCGCCAGCAGCTTGCGGTCTGGGACAGGTGGGGCGACTAATGAAAAACTGTTTTTT
J gene: TRBJ2-7; D gene: -; V gene: TRBV2; clone size: -; CDR3 protein: CASSGTYEQYF; CDR3 DNA: TGTGCCAGCAGTGGTACCTACGAGCAGTACTTC
J gene: TRBJ1-1; D gene: -; V gene: TRBV9; clone size: -; CDR3 protein: CASSVDWANTEAFF; CDR3 DNA: TGTGCCAGCAGCGTAGATTGGGCGAACACTGAAGCTTTCTTT
J gene: TRBJ2-1; D gene: TRBD2; V gene: TRBV6-4; clone size: -; CDR3 protein: CASSSGLAGAPQFF; CDR3 DNA: TGTGCCAGCAGTTCCGGACTAGCGGGGGCCCCGCAGTTCTTC
J gene: TRBJ2-3; D gene: TRBD2; V gene: TRBV12-5; clone size: -; CDR3 protein: CASAPGGARGTDTQYF; CDR3 DNA: TGTGCTAGTGCCCCCGGGGGGGCCCGTGGCACAGATACGCAGTATTTT
J gene: TRBJ1-2; D gene: -; V gene: TRBV6-5; clone size: -; CDR3 protein: CASSSPTASKGYTF; CDR3 DNA: TGTGCCAGCAGTTCCCCAACTGCCTCGAAGGGCTACACCTTC
J gene: TRBJ1-2; D gene: -; V gene: TRBV14; clone size: -; CDR3 protein: CASSRDTIYGYTF; CDR3 DNA: TGTGCCAGCAGCCGTGATACAATCTATGGCTACACCTTC
J gene: TRBJ2-1; D gene: TRBD2; V gene: TRBV9; clone size: -; CDR3 protein: CASSILPSGGDEQFF; CDR3 DNA: TGTGCCAGCAGCATTCTTCCGAGCGGGGGGGATGAGCAGTTCTTC
J gene: TRBJ1-5; D gene: -; V gene: TRBV5-5; clone size: -; CDR3 protein: CASSLSGYQPQHF; CDR3 DNA: TGTGCCAGCAGCTTGTCAGGGTATCAGCCCCAGCATTTT
J gene: TRBJ2-5; D gene: TRBD1; V gene: TRBV29-1; clone size: -; CDR3 protein: CSVEFLRQGQGETQYF; CDR3 DNA: TGCAGCGTTGAATTCTTAAGACAGGGTCAAGGGGAGACCCAGTACTTC
J gene: TRBJ1-1; D gene: -; V gene: TRBV21-1; clone size: -; CDR3 protein: CASSKGQGASEAFF; CDR3 DNA: TGTGCCAGCAGCAAAGGACAGGGGGCGTCTGAAGCTTTCTTT
J gene: TRBJ1-5; D gene: -; V gene: TRBV6-1; clone size: -; CDR3 protein: CATLGSSNQPQHF; CDR3 DNA: TGTGCCACCTTGGGTTCGAGCAATCAGCCCCAGCATTTT
J gene: TRBJ1-2; D gene: TRBD1; V gene: TRBV7-8; clone size: -; CDR3 protein: CASSRTGSYGYTF; CDR3 DNA: TGTGCCAGCAGCAGGACAGGAAGCTATGGCTACACCTTC
J gene: TRBJ1-5; D gene: TRBD1; V gene: TRBV5-5; clone size: -; CDR3 protein: CASSPTGLSNQPQHF; CDR3 DNA: TGTGCCAGCAGCCCGACAGGGTTGAGCAATCAGCCCCAGCATTTT
J gene: TRBJ2-3; D gene: -; V gene: TRBV10-1; clone size: -; CDR3 protein: CASSERRGTDTQYF; CDR3 DNA: TGCGCCAGCAGTGAACGCAGGGGCACAGATACGCAGTATTTT
J gene: TRBJ2-1; D gene: TRBD2; V gene: TRBV11-2; clone size: -; CDR3 protein: CASSFLAGQGNEQFF; CDR3 DNA: TGTGCCAGCAGCTTCCTAGCGGGGCAAGGCAATGAGCAGTTCTTC
J gene: TRBJ2-5; D gene: -; V gene: TRBV10-2; clone size: -; CDR3 protein: CASSESGWRQKTQYF; CDR3 DNA: TGCGCCAGCAGTGAATCAGGGTGGAGGCAGAAGACCCAGTACTTC
J gene: TRBJ1-2; D gene: TRBD1; V gene: TRBV5-6; clone size: -; CDR3 protein: CASSLAGQEFFYGYTF; CDR3 DNA: TGTGCCAGCAGCTTGGCGGGACAGGAATTCTTCTATGGCTACACCTTC
J gene: TRBJ1-2; D gene: -; V gene: TRBV6-1; clone size: large; CDR3 protein: CASSEVQGANYGYTF; CDR3 DNA: TGTGCCAGCAGTGAAGTACAGGGAGCTAACTATGGCTACACCTTC
J gene: TRBJ2-5; D gene: -; V gene: TRBV28; clone size: -; CDR3 protein: CASSFFREETQYF; CDR3 DNA: TGTGCCAGCAGTTTCTTCAGGGAAGAGACCCAGTACTTC
J gene: TRBJ1-1; D gene: -; V gene: TRBV6-6; clone size: few; CDR3 protein: CASRMDRLNTEAFF; CDR3 DNA: TGTGCCAGCAGGATGGACAGATTGAACACTGAAGCTTTCTTT
J gene: TRBJ1-3; D gene: -; V gene: TRBV18; clone size: -; CDR3 protein: CASSPQDTIYF; CDR3 DNA: TGTGCCAGCTCACCACAGGACACCATATATTTT
J gene: TRBJ1-2; D gene: -; V gene: TRBV6-5; clone size: -; CDR3 protein: CASFLPADGYTF; CDR3 DNA: TGTGCCAGCTTTTTACCAGCGGATGGCTACACCTTC
J gene: TRBJ2-5; D gene: -; V gene: TRBV20-1; clone size: -; CDR3 protein: CSAHTQETQYF; CDR3 DNA: TGCAGTGCCCACACCCAGGAGACCCAGTACTTC
J gene: TRBJ1-5; D gene: -; V gene: TRBV11-2; clone size: -; CDR3 protein: CASSLDGGDLSNQPQHF; CDR3 DNA: TGTGCCAGCAGCTTAGATGGAGGGGATTTAAGCAATCAGCCCCAGCATTTT
J gene: TRBJ1-2; D gene: -; V gene: TRBV4-3; clone size: large; CDR3 protein: CASSPGLGLANGYTF; CDR3 DNA: TGCGCCAGCAGCCCTGGGCTAGGTTTGGCGAATGGCTACACCTTC
J gene: TRBJ2-4; D gene: TRBD1; V gene: TRBV29-1; clone size: -; CDR3 protein: CSPSSRTGRKNIQYF; CDR3 DNA: TGCAGCCCCAGTAGTAGGACAGGGCGCAAAAACATTCAGTACTTC
J gene: TRBJ2-1; D gene: -; V gene: TRBV4-1; clone size: once; CDR3 protein: CASSQGPDRFSYNEQFF; CDR3 DNA: TGCGCCAGCAGCCAAGGGCCTGACCGATTCTCCTACAATGAGCAGTTCTTC
J gene: TRBJ2-1; D gene: -; V gene: TRBV29-1; clone size: -; CDR3 protein: CSGGLTSYNEQFF; CDR3 DNA: TGCAGCGGGGGCCTGACCTCCTACAATGAGCAGTTCTTC
J gene: TRBJ2-6; D gene: TRBD1; V gene: TRBV19; clone size: once; CDR3 protein: CATRDRVSGANVLTF; CDR3 DNA: TGTGCCACCCGGGACAGGGTCTCTGGGGCCAACGTCCTGACTTTC
J gene: TRBJ1-3; D gene: TRBD1; V gene: TRBV19; clone size: -; CDR3 protein: CATSPVVRDRGFTGNTIYF; CDR3 DNA: TGTGCCACCTCCCCCGTGGTTCGGGACAGGGGGTTTACTGGAAACACCATATATTTT
J gene: TRBJ1-4; D gene: -; V gene: TRBV5-1; clone size: -; CDR3 protein: CASSPGLLREKLFF; CDR3 DNA: TGCGCCAGCAGCCCAGGCCTCCTGCGGGAAAAACTGTTTTTT